These 32 T cell receptor beta chains share one sample of origin, sequenced in a study of T cells in Graves' hyperthyroidism and ophthalmopathy. What was amplified from RNA transcripts were TCR beta CDR3 regions. The TCR CDR3 was amplified in a first-round RT-PCR using the HTBI primer set. TCRdb used MiXCR to reprocess the multiplex PCR reads, holding one entry per CDR3 protein. Of 300,000 to 450,000 distinct CDR3 sequences listed, about 15% are singletons. Specimen: blood. These receptors all stem from a woman in her fifties or sixties with Graves' hyperthyroidism.

This clonotype was recorded many times. The chain is built from TRBV2 and TRBJ2-5, with D possibly TRBD1 on 5 matching bases. V lost 7 bases, J lost 5 bases, and 8 bases lay in between. Per the germline V gene, CDR1 is SNHLY and CDR2 is FYNNEI. The CDR3 consists of 11 residues. CDR3 protein: CASTPGETQYF. The CDR3 nucleotides are TGTGCCAGCACCCCAGGGGAGACCCAGTACTTC.

This clonotype was picked up many times. The chain carries TRBV7-8 and TRBJ2-3, with D perhaps given as TRBD1 or TRBD2 (5 bases each). The germline V gene encodes CDR1 SGHVS and CDR2 FQNEAQ. The V and J ends lost 1 base and 2 bases respectively, with 19 bases between them. This CDR3 region has 18 residues. For the CDR3, the DNA is TGTGCCAGCAGCTTAGTCCGAGGGGATACGGGACCCACAGATACGCAGTATTTT. Encoded protein: CASSLVRGDTGPTDTQYF.

This clonotype appeared many times. The chain is built from TRBV20-1 and TRBJ2-7, with TRBD1 identical over 10 bases. The germline V gene has CDR1 DFQATT and CDR2 SNEGSKA (reference sequence). The CDR3 is 15 amino acids. J was trimmed by 3 bases and V by 2 bases; bases with no gene match: 7. The CDR3 is CSARSPGTGVYEQYF. The CDR3 bases are TGCAGTGCTAGATCCCCCGGGACAGGGGTCTACGAGCAGTACTTC.

CDR3: CASSVGRTGGSDTQYF. Written as DNA, the CDR3 is TGTGCCAGCAGCGTAGGTAGGACAGGGGGCTCAGATACGCAGTATTTT. The chain combines TRBV9 with TRBJ2-3; TRBD1 aligns across 11 bases. This CDR3 has 16 amino acids. CDR1 is SGDLS and CDR2 is YYNGEE in the germline V gene. The J segment lost 4 bases and the V segment lost 0 bases, leaving 4 bases of the junction unmatched.

This clonotype came up many times. The chain recombines TRBV3-1 with TRBJ1-4, with D possibly matching TRBD1 (6 bases). The CDR3 runs 15 residues. V was shortened by 1 base and J by 6 bases, with 12 bases between the two germline ends. Per germline, CDR1 LGHDT and CDR2 YNNKEL (reference sequence). CDR3 sequence (DNA): TGTGCCAGCAGCCAAGTACGGGACAACGATGAAAAACTGTTTTTT. Protein sequence: CASSQVRDNDEKLFF.

This clonotype was found many times. This CDR3 is CAWSWENTEAFF. The CDR3 DNA sequence: TGTGCCTGGAGTTGGGAGAACACTGAAGCTTTCTTT. The rearrangement uses TRBV30 and TRBJ1-1; D call uncertain. The CDR3 is 12 amino acids. Germline lookup yields CDR1 GTSNPN and CDR2 SVGIG (reference sequence). Trimming stripped 2 bases from V and 1 base from J, with 5 bases between.

The sample holds many counts of this clonotype. The rearrangement uses TRBV24-1 and TRBJ1-2, with a tentative D call TRBD1 (5 bases). Trimming shortened V by 7 bases and J by 5 bases, and 19 bases separated the two germline ends. The CDR3 is 15 amino acids. Germline assignment: CDR1 KGHDR and CDR2 SFDVKD. The CDR3 region has the DNA TGTGCCACCAGCGGGCCTCGGGGGACGGATTATGGCTACACCTTC. Translating gives CATSGPRGTDYGYTF.

V gene TRBV7-2 combines with J gene TRBJ2-5; D possibly corresponds to TRBD2 (5 bases). The CDR3 is 16 residues long. Germline values: CDR1 SGHTA, CDR2 FQGNSA. Trimming removed 4 bases from V and 5 bases from J, with 20 bases in between. The DNA for the CDR3 is TGTGCCAGCAGCTCCCGAGGACTGTTGGAGGAGGAGACCCAGTACTTC. Protein: CASSSRGLLEEETQYF.

This clonotype was picked up many times. The gene calls are TRBV7-9 and TRBJ2-7; D ambiguous. Germline V CDR1 and CDR2: SEHNR, FQNEAQ (reference sequence). The CDR3 runs 11 residues. Between the trimmed V and J ends, which lost 5 bases and 6 bases, there was a span of 8 bases. CDR3 sequence reads: CASSAIGEQYF. In DNA form, the CDR3 reads TGTGCCAGCAGCGCGATCGGCGAGCAGTACTTC.

Ten or more counts support this clonotype. The chain combines TRBV30 with TRBJ1-1, with D possibly being TRBD1 (6 bases). Trimming stripped 5 bases from V and 0 bases from J, with 16 bases between. The CDR3 covers 15 residues. CDR1 and CDR2 (germline): GTSNPN, SVGIG (reference sequence). CDR3 loop: CAWVKQGQLNTEAFF. The CDR3 DNA follows: TGTGCCTGGGTTAAACAGGGACAACTGAACACTGAAGCTTTCTTT.

This clonotype occurred many times. The chain uses TRBV11-2 and TRBJ2-7, with TRBD1 as a possible D gene (6 bases). The V gene lost 1 base and the J gene lost 2 bases, with 9 bases spanning the gap. This CDR3 comprises 14 residues. Germline V gene data show CDR1 as SGHAT and CDR2 as FQNNGV. The DNA of the CDR3 is TGTGCCAGCAGCTTAGTTGGGGGCCCCTACGAGCAGTACTTC. This gives the protein CASSLVGGPYEQYF.

The table lists this clonotype with a count of one. This rearrangement joins TRBV6-2 or TRBV6-3 to TRBJ1-4; D remains unclear. The CDR3 runs to 14 residues. CDR1 is MNHEY and CDR2 is SVGEGT in the germline V gene. V lost 6 bases to trimming and J lost 3 bases, with 11 bases between them. CDR3 DNA sequence: TGTGCCAGCAGGGCTTCGATTTCTAATGAAAAACTGTTTTTT. It codes for CASRASISNEKLFF.

This clonotype was seen ten or more times. The J gene is TRBJ2-7, the V gene TRBV3-1; D might be TRBD1 or TRBD2, each matching 5 bases. CDR1 LGHDT and CDR2 YNNKEL come from the germline V gene (reference sequence). CDR3 length: 15 amino acids. V lost 4 bases to trimming and J lost 3 bases, with 16 bases between them. In DNA form, the CDR3 reads TGTGCCAGCAGCCGGGCGGTTGGGGACGGCTACGAGCAGTACTTC. This encodes CASSRAVGDGYEQYF.

This clonotype was seen many times. V and J are TRBV2 and TRBJ1-5; D gene ambiguous. V was pared by 3 bases and J by 6 bases, with 12 bases between. Per germline, CDR1 SNHLY and CDR2 FYNNEI. This CDR3 comprises 14 residues. The CDR3 sequence is CASSDPRLPQPQHF. CDR3 DNA sequence: TGTGCCAGCAGTGACCCCCGACTGCCTCAGCCCCAGCATTTT.

The rearrangement joins TRBV19 to TRBJ2-7, with 8 bases that match TRBD2. CDR3 size: 15 residues. Losses at the gene ends were 5 bases for V and 4 bases for J; bases not matched to a gene: 10. Germline CDR1 LNHDA, CDR2 SQIVND (reference sequence). CDR3 nucleotide sequence: TGTGCCAGTAGTTCTGCCGGGACTAGTATGTACGAGCAGTACTTC. Translation gives CASSSAGTSMYEQYF.

This clonotype showed up many times. V and J are TRBV10-1 and TRBJ2-3; TRBD2 aligns across 9 bases. There are 16 residues in the CDR3. V lost 5 bases and J lost 1; bases outside the gene matches: 7. Germline V gene data show CDR1 as WNHNN and CDR2 as SYGVQD (reference sequence). CDR3 coding DNA: TGCGCCAGCAGTTTGACTAGCGGTTTACGCACAGATACGCAGTATTTT. Translating gives CASSLTSGLRTDTQYF.

The J gene is TRBJ1-2, the V gene TRBV5-1; 8 nucleotides match TRBD1. Germline loops: CDR1 SGHRS, CDR2 YFSETQ. V lost 4 bases to trimming and J lost 7 bases; unmatched junction nucleotides: 3. The CDR3 extends over 12 amino acids. CDR3 loop: CASSLRGLGYTF. The CDR3 DNA is TGCGCCAGCAGCCTCAGGGGGCTTGGCTACACCTTC. Full variable domain (rest looked up from reference TRBV5-1 and TRBJ1-2): KAGVTQTPRYLIKTRGQQVTLSCSPISGHRSVSWYQQTPGQGLQFLFEYFSETQRNKGNFPGRFSGRQFSNSRSEMNVSTLELGDSALYLCASSLRGLGYTFGSGTRLTVV.

This clonotype was recorded at least ten times. CDR3 DNA: TGTGCCAGCAGCCCCCTCGGGCGCAAGTACAATGAGCAGTTCTTC. As protein: CASSPLGRKYNEQFF. The V call is TRBV13, the J call TRBJ2-1; the D is unclear. The CDR3 has 15 residues. The germline V gene encodes CDR1 PRHDT and CDR2 FYEKMQ (reference sequence). V was shortened by 5 bases and J by 4 bases, with 15 bases between the two germline ends.

In this sample, this clonotype turned up many times. V is TRBV7-9 and J is TRBJ2-1, with TRBD1 identical over 7 bases. Germline CDR1 and CDR2: SEHNR and FQNEAQ (reference sequence). The CDR3 totals 16 residues. J was trimmed by 7 bases and V by 4 bases; bases with no gene match: 13. Here the CDR3 DNA reads TGTGCCAGCAGCTCAAGCACAGGGGAAGTTAAAAATGAGCAGTTCTTC. Translation gives CASSSSTGEVKNEQFF.

This chain connects TRBV25-1 to TRBJ2-2; D is ambiguous. The V gene lost 7 bases and the J gene lost 0 bases, with 12 bases spanning the gap. The CDR3 consists of 15 residues. The germline CDR1 and CDR2 sequences are MGHDK and SYGVNS. The CDR3 nucleotides read TGTGCCAGCACCCCCGATACAACGAACACCGGGGAGCTGTTTTTT. It is translated as CASTPDTTNTGELFF.

In the case of this clonotype: This may be a read error: a much more frequent sequence differs by one nucleotide. The rearrangement uses TRBV30 and TRBJ2-1; D possibly corresponds to TRBD1 (6 bases). Germline assignment: CDR1 GTSNPN and CDR2 SVGIG (reference sequence). The CDR3 has 15 amino acids. Trimming removed 1 base at V and 1 base at J, with 11 bases between. CDR3 nucleotides: TGTGCCTGGAGTGCAGGGGTAGGGTCCTACAATGAGCAGTTCTTC. Its protein product is CAWSAGVGSYNEQFF. The full variable domain, in which reference TRBV30 and TRBJ2-1 provide the parts outside the CDR3, is SQTIHQWPATLVQPVGSPLSLECTVEGTSNPNLYWYRQAAGRGLQLLFYSVGIGQISSEVPQNLSASRPQDRQFILSSKKLLLSDSGFYLCAWSAGVGSYNEQFFGPGTRLTVL.

V is TRBV10-3 and J is TRBJ2-1; D is unclear. Germline-derived CDR1 and CDR2 are ENHRY and SYGVKD. The CDR3 consists of 12 residues. V gave up 6 bases and J gave up 5 bases, with 8 bases separating them. DNA for the CDR3: TGTGCCATCAGAGACTGGGACAATGAGCAGTTCTTC. This translates into CAIRDWDNEQFF.

The table lists this clonotype with many counts. This chain links TRBV28 with TRBJ2-3; 8 bases map to TRBD1. Germline trimming cut 5 bases from V and 5 bases from J; bases unmatched to any gene: 9. This CDR3 region has 15 residues. Germline V gene data show CDR1 as MDHEN and CDR2 as SYDVKM. The CDR3 coding sequence is TGTGCCAGCAGTCCCCTCGGACAGGGTCGAGATACGCAGTATTTT. This sequence encodes CASSPLGQGRDTQYF.

This clonotype was seen repeatedly, ten times or more. The chain links TRBV30 to TRBJ1-2, with a weak D call TRBD1 (6 bases). The CDR3 has 13 residues. Trimming cost V 0 bases and J 8 bases, with 13 bases left between them. CDR1 and CDR2 from the germline V gene are GTSNPN and SVGIG (reference sequence). CDR3 protein: CAWSVLGAGGYTF. DNA for the CDR3: TGTGCCTGGAGTGTATTGGGGGCCGGAGGCTACACCTTC.

Only a few counts were recorded for this clonotype. V is TRBV18 and J is TRBJ1-1; TRBD1 agrees at 7 bases. V lost 6 bases and J lost 1; bases outside the gene matches: 11. The CDR3 is 16 residues long. CDR1 KGHSH and CDR2 LQKENI come from the germline V gene. The CDR3: CASSRQGPPRNTEAFF. CDR3 coding DNA: TGTGCCAGCTCCCGACAGGGCCCCCCCCGGAACACTGAAGCTTTCTTT.

This clonotype showed up many times. The chain carries TRBV6-1 and TRBJ2-7; TRBD1 might be the D (6 bases). Trimming removed 9 bases at V and 0 bases at J, with 15 bases between. This CDR3 region has 14 residues. CDR1 is MNHNS, CDR2 SASEGT, per germline. Here the CDR3 DNA reads TGTGCCAGTAGTCGACAGGATTACTCCTACGAGCAGTACTTC. This codes for CASSRQDYSYEQYF.

The chain is built from TRBV24-1 and TRBJ2-5, with 9 positions matching TRBD2. With V trimmed by 4 bases and J by 5 bases, 7 bases remained unmatched. The germline V gene encodes CDR1 KGHDR and CDR2 SFDVKD. This CDR3 comprises 15 residues. The CDR3 protein is CATSEGGTSKETQYF. As DNA, the CDR3 is TGTGCCACCAGTGAGGGTGGGACTAGCAAGGAGACCCAGTACTTC.

This chain connects TRBV7-9 to TRBJ1-5, with a tentative D call TRBD1 (5 bases). V lost 5 bases to trimming and J lost 1 base, with 12 bases between them. CDR3 length equals 15 residues. Looked up from germline, CDR1 is SEHNR and CDR2 is FQNEAQ (reference sequence). The chain's CDR3 is CASSPRGNSNQPQHF. The DNA for the CDR3 is TGTGCCAGCAGCCCCCGGGGGAACAGCAATCAGCCCCAGCATTTT.

The sample holds many counts of this clonotype. V gene TRBV29-1 combines with J gene TRBJ2-5, with D perhaps TRBD2 (5 bases). This CDR3 is 11 amino acids long. V was cut by 2 bases and J by 9 bases, with 10 bases left in between. CDR1 is SQVTM and CDR2 is ANQGSEA in the germline V gene. The CDR3 nucleotides are TGCAGCGTTGAAAGGAGGAAGGCCCAGTACTTC. Translated: CSVERRKAQYF.

This clonotype has ten or more counts. CDR3 residues: CSASGEQRDLLYNEQFF. The CDR3 DNA reads TGCAGTGCTAGCGGAGAACAGCGGGATCTCCTCTACAATGAGCAGTTCTTC. The chain links TRBV20-1 to TRBJ2-1; 7 nucleotides agree with TRBD2. Germline lookup yields CDR1 DFQATT and CDR2 SNEGSKA (reference sequence). V lost 3 bases to trimming and J lost 3 bases; unmatched junction nucleotides: 14. The CDR3 has 17 residues.

This clonotype has a count of ten or more. The rearrangement joins TRBV7-2 to TRBJ1-2; D gene ambiguous. This CDR3 spans 14 amino acids. Germline V lookup: CDR1 SGHTA, CDR2 FQGNSA. Trimming cost V 4 bases and J 8 bases, with 17 bases left between them. This CDR3 reads CASSSTGPEEGYTF. Written as DNA, the CDR3 is TGTGCCAGCAGCTCGACCGGGCCCGAGGAGGGCTACACCTTC. The complete variable domain, with remaining parts taken from reference TRBV7-2 and TRBJ1-2, reads GAGVSQSPSNKVTEKGKDVELRCDPISGHTALYWYRQSLGQGLEFLIYFQGNSAPDKSGLPSDRFSAERTGGSVSTLTIQRTQQEDSAVYLCASSSTGPEEGYTFGSGTRLTVV.

In DNA form, the CDR3 reads TGTGCCAGCAGCTTAAGATCCCGAAGAGCGGTGCTTAGCAATCAGCCCCAGCATTTT. Translating gives CASSLRSRRAVLSNQPQHF. The chain carries TRBV7-8 and TRBJ1-5; no definite D call. Per germline, CDR1 SGHVS and CDR2 FQNEAQ. V was cut by 2 bases and J by 0 bases, with 20 bases left in between. CDR3 length: 19 residues.